One sample yielded the 31 T cell receptor beta chains listed below, sequenced in a study of CD8 T cells in Susac syndrome. Random hexamers were used to reverse transcribe the RNA input (about 0.45 to 1 ug). TCRdb called the immunoSEQ multiplex PCR reads again in MiXCR, with one record for every CDR3 protein. There are over 150,000 distinct CDR3 sequences in the sample; approximately 93% occur only once, and roughly 0.097% lies in the top ten. The sequenced material came from CD4+ T cells from PBMCs. Every receptor here comes from a human donor with multiple sclerosis.

The CDR3 protein is CASSYTTMAPTDTQYF. CDR3 sequence (DNA): TGTGCCAGCAGTTACACGACTATGGCCCCCACAGATACGCAGTATTTT. This chain joins TRBV6-5 and TRBJ2-3; D might be TRBD2 (5 bases). The CDR3 runs 16 residues. V was clipped by 2 bases and J by 2 bases, with 14 bases between them. Per germline, CDR1 MNHEY and CDR2 SVGAGI.

This sequence joins TRBV5-4 and TRBJ2-7; TRBD1 matches 8 bases. CDR1 is SGHNT, CDR2 YYREEE, per germline (reference sequence). V gave up 4 bases and J gave up 2 bases; unmatched junction bases: 8. This CDR3 is built from 15 residues. In DNA form, the CDR3 reads TGTGCCAGCAGCCCTAAGACAGGGGTGGCCTACGAGCAGTACTTC. This encodes CASSPKTGVAYEQYF.

The genes are TRBV7-2 and TRBJ2-7; 7 nucleotides align to TRBD2. The V gene's germline CDR1 is SGHTA and CDR2 FQGNSA. V shed 4 bases, J shed 0 bases, and the junction held 9 bases outside the gene matches. CDR3 length: 16 residues. DNA for the CDR3: TGTGCCAGCAGCTCTCCGGGACTACCCACCTCCTACGAGCAGTACTTC. Its protein is CASSSPGLPTSYEQYF.

This chain uses TRBV5-4 with TRBJ2-2; D is unclear. CDR1 is SGHNT, CDR2 YYREEE, per germline (reference sequence). The CDR3 extends over 15 amino acids. Trimming removed 1 base from V and 6 bases from J, with 13 bases in between. CDR3 region: CASSLSPGASGELFF. The CDR3 bases are TGTGCCAGCAGCTTGTCTCCGGGTGCTTCCGGGGAGCTGTTTTTT.

The rearrangement links TRBV12-3 or TRBV12-4 to TRBJ2-3; 13 bases are a match to TRBD2. Trimming at V came to 3 bases and at J to 0 bases, leaving 3 bases not matched to a gene. The CDR3 totals 17 residues. CDR3 region: CASSFGLAGASTDTQYF. CDR3 in DNA: TGTGCCAGCAGTTTTGGACTAGCGGGGGCTAGCACAGATACGCAGTATTTT.

The V call is TRBV10-3, the J call TRBJ2-1, with 15 bases fitting TRBD2. The J segment lost 9 bases and the V segment lost 6 bases, leaving 6 bases of the junction unmatched. The length of the CDR3 is 15 residues. Germline lookup yields CDR1 ENHRY and CDR2 SYGVKD. CDR3 in amino acids: CAISLTGLAGGEQFF. CDR3 coding DNA: TGTGCCATCAGCTTGACGGGACTAGCGGGAGGTGAGCAGTTCTTC.

The chain couples TRBV20-1 to TRBJ2-1, with D unresolved. Trimming stripped 5 bases from V and 2 bases from J, with 10 bases between. The CDR3 extends over 13 amino acids. Looked up from germline, CDR1 is DFQATT and CDR2 is SNEGSKA (reference sequence). The CDR3 loop reads CSAWYSAYNEQFF. CDR3 coding DNA: TGCAGTGCTTGGTATTCCGCCTACAATGAGCAGTTCTTC.

The rearrangement joins TRBV10-3 to TRBJ2-5; D possibly matches TRBD1 or TRBD2 (7 bases each). Germline CDR1 ENHRY, CDR2 SYGVKD. V was pared by 5 bases and J by 5 bases, with 18 bases between. This CDR3 has 15 amino acids. DNA of the CDR3: TGTGCCATCAGTCCAGGGACAGTAGCGGGCGAGACCCAGTACTTC. Translating gives CAISPGTVAGETQYF.

The J gene is TRBJ1-1, the V gene TRBV6-6; D is possibly TRBD1 (5 bases). Trimming took off 8 bases at V and 1 base at J, with 14 bases between the two ends. Germline assignment: CDR1 MNHNY and CDR2 SVGAGI (reference sequence). This CDR3 contains 14 residues. CDR3 residues: CASGGGFGNTEAFF. CDR3 nucleotides: TGTGCCAGCGGGGGGGGATTCGGGAACACTGAAGCTTTCTTT.

This chain uses TRBV7-9 with TRBJ1-1, with D unresolved. The germline CDR1 and CDR2 sequences are SEHNR and FQNEAQ (reference sequence). The CDR3 length is 13 residues. The V end lost 1 base, the J end lost 10 bases, and 13 bases lay between the germline ends. The CDR3 nucleotides read TGTGCCAGCAGCTTAGTTGGGGAGCAAAGAGCTTTCTTT. Protein: CASSLVGEQRAFF.

This sequence joins TRBV19 and TRBJ2-5; maybe TRBD1 (6 bases). Germline V gene sequence: CDR1 LNHDA, CDR2 SQIVND (reference sequence). This CDR3 contains 14 residues. Trimming shortened V by 4 bases and J by 0 bases, and 9 bases separated the two germline ends. CDR3 sequence: CASSRDKYQETQYF. The CDR3 coding sequence is TGTGCCAGTAGTAGGGACAAGTACCAAGAGACCCAGTACTTC.

CDR3 residues: CASRRDGRYEQYF. The CDR3, as DNA: TGTGCCAGCAGAAGGGACGGCCGATACGAGCAGTACTTC. V and J are TRBV28 and TRBJ2-7; perhaps D is TRBD1 or TRBD2 (5 bases each). The V and J ends lost 6 bases and 4 bases respectively, with 13 bases between them. The V gene's germline CDR1 is MDHEN and CDR2 SYDVKM. The CDR3 extends over 13 amino acids.

This chain joins TRBV6-2 or TRBV6-3 and TRBJ2-5; D remains ambiguous. V was pared by 4 bases and J by 4 bases, with 4 bases between. From germline, CDR1 is MNHEY and CDR2 SVGEGT. The CDR3 is 11 amino acids. CDR3 in amino acids: CASSFGETQYF. The CDR3 DNA is TGTGCCAGCAGTTTCGGAGAGACCCAGTACTTC.

V and J are TRBV9 and TRBJ2-7, with D unclear. This CDR3 region has 13 residues. CDR1 and CDR2 (germline): SGDLS, YYNGEE. V was trimmed by 4 bases and J by 5 bases, leaving 13 bases between them. CDR3: CASSRRLENEQYF. The CDR3 DNA reads as TGTGCCAGCAGCCGTAGATTAGAGAACGAGCAGTACTTC. Combining the CDR3 with reference TRBV9 and TRBJ2-7 gives the whole variable domain DSGVTQTPKHLITATGQRVTLRCSPRSGDLSVYWYQQSLDQGLQFLIQYYNGEERAKGNILERFSAQQFPDLHSELNLSSLELGDSALYFCASSRRLENEQYFGPGTRLTVT.

The rearrangement links TRBV19 to TRBJ1-2; D is ambiguous. The CDR3 covers 14 residues. Germline values: CDR1 LNHDA, CDR2 SQIVND (reference sequence). With 3 bases removed from V and 9 bases from J, the gap between germline ends came to 17 bases. Written as DNA, the CDR3 is TGTGCCAGTAGTATTTCCCGGCTCCTACCTCGCTACACCTTC. As protein: CASSISRLLPRYTF. The whole variable domain, remainder taken from reference TRBV19 and TRBJ1-2, is DGGITQSPKYLFRKEGQNVTLSCEQNLNHDAMYWYRQDPGQGLRLIYYSQIVNDFQKGDIAEGYSVSREKKESFPLTVTSAQKNPTAFYLCASSISRLLPRYTFGSGTRLTVV.

The V call is TRBV7-2, the J call TRBJ2-7, with D hard to call. The germline V gene has CDR1 SGHTA and CDR2 FQGNSA. Trimming removed 0 bases at V and 2 bases at J, with 8 bases between. The CDR3 is made up of 14 amino acids. The CDR3 DNA is TGTGCCAGCAGCTTAGCGAACCCCACCTACGAGCAGTACTTC. Residues: CASSLANPTYEQYF.

This sequence joins TRBV5-1 and TRBJ2-2, with D perhaps matching TRBD1 or TRBD2 (5 bases each). The germline gives CDR1 SGHRS, CDR2 YFSETQ. The CDR3 consists of 14 residues. Trimming took off 1 base at V and 3 bases at J, with 7 bases between the two ends. The CDR3 region is CASSLLGDTGELFF. CDR3 nucleotides: TGCGCCAGCAGCTTGTTGGGGGACACCGGGGAGCTGTTTTTT.

The chain recombines TRBV27 with TRBJ1-1; D not resolved. Between the trimmed V and J ends, which lost 2 bases and 1 base, there was a span of 8 bases. This CDR3 region has 14 residues. Germline CDR1 and CDR2: MNHEY and SMNVEV (reference sequence). In DNA form, the CDR3 reads TGTGCCAGCAGTTTAAGGTGGCAGAACACTGAAGCTTTCTTT. It translates to CASSLRWQNTEAFF.

V gene TRBV24-1 combines with J gene TRBJ2-2; TRBD1 matches 10 bases. Per germline, CDR1 KGHDR and CDR2 SFDVKD. Unmatched junction bases numbered 6, after V lost 4 bases and J lost 5 bases. CDR3 length: 16 amino acids. The CDR3 is CATSDRTGGRTGELFF. The CDR3 DNA follows: TGTGCCACCAGTGACAGGACAGGGGGACGGACCGGGGAGCTGTTTTTT.

V is TRBV30 and J is TRBJ1-1; D is undetermined. Germline CDR1 and CDR2: GTSNPN and SVGIG (reference sequence). Trimming took 1 base from V and 0 from J, leaving 6 bases between them. This CDR3 has 13 residues. The DNA of the CDR3 is TGTGCCTGGAGTGCTGCGATGAACACTGAAGCTTTCTTT. Translation gives CAWSAAMNTEAFF.

The chain carries TRBV27 and TRBJ1-2; 8 bases map to TRBD1. Losses at the gene ends were 4 bases for V and 0 bases for J; bases not matched to a gene: 7. This CDR3 comprises 16 residues. In germline, CDR1 is MNHEY, CDR2 SMNVEV (reference sequence). As DNA, the CDR3 is TGTGCCAGCAGTTCTACAGGGGGAATAGCTAACTATGGCTACACCTTC. Amino acids: CASSSTGGIANYGYTF.

The V gene is TRBV7-2, the J gene TRBJ2-3, with D possibly being TRBD2 (6 bases). Trimming took 7 bases from V and 3 from J, leaving 17 bases between them. Germline assignment: CDR1 SGHTA and CDR2 FQGNSA. This CDR3 has 15 residues. CDR3 region: CASIPGLGGTDTQYF. The CDR3 DNA reads as TGTGCCAGCATCCCGGGCCTGGGGGGAACAGATACGCAGTATTTT.

This clonotype was counted only a few times. This chain uses TRBV7-2 with TRBJ2-3; no firm D call. The CDR3 runs to 13 residues. Germline CDR1 and CDR2: SGHTA and FQGNSA. Trimming pared 5 bases from V and 2 bases from J, leaving 8 bases between. The CDR3 DNA is TGTGCCAGCAGCCCCGCCCCCACAGATACGCAGTATTTT. Protein sequence: CASSPAPTDTQYF. Looking up the rest from reference TRBV7-2 and TRBJ2-3 gives the full variable domain: GAGVSQSPSNKVTEKGKDVELRCDPISGHTALYWYRQSLGQGLEFLIYFQGNSAPDKSGLPSDRFSAERTGGSVSTLTIQRTQQEDSAVYLCASSPAPTDTQYFGPGTRLTVL.

The V and J genes are TRBV27 and TRBJ2-7; 7 bases match TRBD1. This CDR3 is 13 amino acids long. Germline-derived CDR1 and CDR2 are MNHEY and SMNVEV (reference sequence). V lost 2 bases to trimming and J lost 6 bases; unmatched junction nucleotides: 4. The CDR3 sequence is CASSLADRVEQYF. DNA of the CDR3: TGTGCCAGCAGTTTAGCCGACAGGGTCGAGCAGTACTTC.

This chain connects TRBV2 to TRBJ2-7; unclear D gene. Germline CDR1 reads SNHLY; CDR2 reads FYNNEI. V was clipped by 8 bases and J by 4 bases, with 9 bases between them. The CDR3 loop spans 11 amino acids. The CDR3 DNA is TGTGCCAGCGGGCCCAGATACGAGCAGTACTTC. Its protein is CASGPRYEQYF.

Only one count was recorded for this clonotype. The V and J genes are TRBV30 and TRBJ1-2; maybe TRBD1 (5 bases). CDR1 is GTSNPN, CDR2 SVGIG, per germline (reference sequence). The CDR3 loop spans 11 amino acids. V gave up 8 bases and J gave up 7 bases, with 14 bases separating them. Written as DNA, the CDR3 is TGTGCCCGAACAACTCAGGGTGGCTACACCTTC. Amino acids: CARTTQGGYTF. Full variable domain (rest looked up from reference TRBV30 and TRBJ1-2): SQTIHQWPATLVQPVGSPLSLECTVEGTSNPNLYWYRQAAGRGLQLLFYSVGIGQISSEVPQNLSASRPQDRQFILSSKKLLLSDSGFYLCARTTQGGYTFGSGTRLTVV.

The V and J genes are TRBV6-1 and TRBJ2-4; 9 nucleotides align to TRBD1. The J segment lost 10 bases and the V segment lost 6 bases, leaving 16 bases of the junction unmatched. The germline gives CDR1 MNHNS, CDR2 SASEGT. The CDR3 runs to 16 residues. The DNA of the CDR3 is TGTGCCAGCAGCCCCCACAGCGGACAGGGGAAACGGATTCAGTACTTC. This codes for CASSPHSGQGKRIQYF.

The chain couples TRBV19 to TRBJ2-1; 8 bases agree with TRBD2. The V segment lost 6 bases and the J segment 8 bases; nucleotides outside the gene matches: 12. Germline-derived CDR1 and CDR2 are LNHDA and SQIVND (reference sequence). The CDR3 contains 15 residues. The CDR3 bases are TGTGCCAGTAGAGATCCGGGACTAGGTTCGTATGAGCAGTTCTTC. Its translation: CASRDPGLGSYEQFF.

The CDR3 spells CSAPGTGVNEQFF. The CDR3 DNA reads TGCAGTGCTCCCGGGACAGGGGTCAATGAGCAGTTCTTC. V usage is TRBV20-1 and J usage is TRBJ2-1; 10 bases map to TRBD1. The germline V gene encodes CDR1 DFQATT and CDR2 SNEGSKA (reference sequence). The CDR3 runs to 13 residues. The J segment lost 6 bases and the V segment lost 5 bases, leaving 4 bases of the junction unmatched.

The chain combines TRBV3-1 with TRBJ2-3; possible D gene TRBD1, 6 bases. From germline, CDR1 is LGHDT and CDR2 YNNKEL (reference sequence). This CDR3 spans 15 amino acids. The V gene lost 4 bases and the J gene lost 6 bases, with 17 bases spanning the gap. The CDR3 region is CASSPLRGNYDTQYF. The CDR3 coding sequence is TGTGCCAGCAGCCCTCTGAGGGGGAACTACGATACGCAGTATTTT.

The V gene is TRBV2, the J gene TRBJ1-5; 7 bases line up with TRBD1. This CDR3 has 12 residues. From germline, CDR1 is SNHLY and CDR2 FYNNEI. The ends lost 7 bases at V and 7 bases at J; junction bases unmatched: 4. The CDR3 nucleotides read TGTGCCAGCACAACAGGGGACCAGCCCCAGCATTTT. Amino acid sequence: CASTTGDQPQHF.